This T cell receptor (beta chain) emerged from a study of T-cell reconstitution after alpha-beta-depleted transplantation in children. Study-wide results and limits: Reported findings indicate that, about two months after transplant, alpha-beta T cells came from several hundred expanded clones, which were derived from non-depleted graft cells. T-cell counts and diversity at one year post-transplant came mainly from newly produced T cells.

Unique molecular identifiers were built into the TCRbeta library. TCRdb reprocessed the PCR reads with MiXCR, giving one entry per CDR3 protein. The sample consists of 500,000 or so distinct CDR3 sequences, about an eighth of them appearing once. This clonotype was detected a few times. Its antigen is not known. The sequencing here drew on PBMCs, mostly from graft donor cells, taken 180 days after TCRalphabeta/CD19-depleted stem cell transplant. The clonotype originates from a female patient between 2 and 15 years old who had a stem cell transplant for aplastic anemia, so the T cells may come from the graft donor.

CDR3 DNA sequence: TGTGCCAGCAGCGTAGTGGGGAGTGGGGAGACCCAGTACTTC. The encoded protein is CASSVVGSGETQYF. The V and J genes are TRBV9 and TRBJ2-5; TRBD2 might be the D (5 bases). The V and J ends lost 0 bases and 5 bases respectively, with 11 bases between them. The CDR3 contains 14 residues. The germline gives CDR1 SGDLS, CDR2 YYNGEE.